The following is a T cell receptor (beta chain) sequence with its context. Its antigen is still unknown. A mixed TRB-A/B primer pool amplified rearranged TRB by multiplex touch-down PCR. TCRdb recomputed calls from the multiplex PCR reads with MiXCR, one row per CDR3 protein. The sample carries approximately 10,000 distinct CDR3 sequences, roughly a third recorded once. This entry is derived from a study of T cell repertoires in aging, cancer and after chemotherapy. Overall study context: Clear clonal overlap appeared across healthy donor samples taken over several months to years. Study findings and constraints: Immunological memory after chemotherapy cannot be judged from the repertoire data. Compared with age-matched healthy donors, untreated hematological or solid cancer patients showed higher blood TCR clonality.

The CDR3 is 14 residues long. The V segment lost 3 bases and the J segment 1 base; nucleotides outside the gene matches: 1. Germline V lookup: CDR1 SGHRS, CDR2 YFSETQ. Amplification of TCR beta used genomic DNA extracted from peripheral blood. The sequence derives from a human donor in good health. The donor label of this sample is uncertain. The chain joins TRBV5-1 to TRBJ2-3; 8 positions agree with TRBD1. Sequencing was done on a sample of blood. The CDR3 bases are TGCGCCAGCAGCTCGGGACAGGGCACAGATACGCAGTATTTT. Its protein product is CASSSGQGTDTQYF.